This note documents a single T cell receptor beta chain sequence. Its antigen is not identified. This record belongs to a study of T cell responses to AZD1222 COVID-19 vaccine. Study at large: Second-dose timings of about 4 or about 12 weeks were pooled. General observations from the study: Baseline seropositivity characterized only 5 or 6 AZD1222 recipients. Spike was spanned by vaccine-associated CD4 TCRs, which were dominant at 160-218 and 743-854. Possibly, clonal diversity was underestimated; donors were largely white British and included more females.

This table comes from immunoSEQ multiplex PCR, and its TCRdb copy is limited to in-frame clones, with some not included. The sample records more than 110,000 clones, approximately 92% being singletons. After removal of 3 bases from V and 1 base from J, the junction contained 11 bases not matched to a gene. The CDR3 contains 17 residues. The germline V gene encodes CDR1 SQVTM and CDR2 ANQGSEA. The receptor was isolated from an adult in good health. The chain has TRBV29-1 and TRBJ2-1; 8 bases align to TRBD2. The sequenced sample was peripheral blood, obtained on day 0 of AZD1222 vaccination. Written as DNA, the CDR3 is TGCAGCGTTGAGGGTGAGCGGGAGAAGATTTCCTACAATGAGCAGTTCTTC. As protein: CSVEGEREKISYNEQFF.